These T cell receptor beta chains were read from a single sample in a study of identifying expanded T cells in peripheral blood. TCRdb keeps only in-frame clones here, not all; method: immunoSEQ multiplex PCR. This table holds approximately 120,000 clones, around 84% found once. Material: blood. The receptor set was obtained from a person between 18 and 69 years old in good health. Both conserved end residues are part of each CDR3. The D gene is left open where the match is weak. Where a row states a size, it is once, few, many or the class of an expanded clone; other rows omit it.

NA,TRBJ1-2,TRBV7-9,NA,CASSFNLIGYTF,TGTGCCAGCAGCTTTAACCTGATAGGCTACACCTTC
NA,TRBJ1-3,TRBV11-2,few,CASSNRRVSGNTIYF,TGTGCCAGCAGCAATCGGCGTGTTTCTGGAAACACCATATATTTT
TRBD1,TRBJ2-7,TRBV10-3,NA,CAISETKDRGNPKEQYF,TGTGCCATCAGTGAGACCAAGGACAGGGGAAACCCCAAGGAGCAGTACTTC
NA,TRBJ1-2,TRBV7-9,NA,CASSYGTVSDGYTF,TGTGCCAGCAGCTACGGGACTGTCAGTGATGGCTACACCTTC
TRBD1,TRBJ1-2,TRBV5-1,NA,CASSPRLRGQSYGYTF,TGCGCCAGCAGCCCTCGACTAAGGGGACAGTCCTATGGCTACACCTTC
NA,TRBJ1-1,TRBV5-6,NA,CASSLFTGPEAFF,TGTGCCAGCAGCCTCTTCACAGGGCCTGAAGCTTTCTTT
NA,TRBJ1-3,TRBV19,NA,CASSIDHRVDTIYF,TGTGCCAGTAGTATAGACCACAGGGTTGACACCATATATTTT
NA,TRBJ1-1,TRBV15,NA,CATGGGGNTEAFF,TGTGCCACCGGTGGGGGCGGGAACACTGAAGCTTTCTTT
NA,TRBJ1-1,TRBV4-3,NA,CASSQEDAHTEAFF,TGCGCCAGCAGCCAAGAGGATGCACACACTGAAGCTTTCTTT
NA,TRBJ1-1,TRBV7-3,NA,CASSLIGGSGTEAFF,TGTGCCAGCAGCTTAATCGGGGGGTCAGGGACTGAAGCTTTCTTT
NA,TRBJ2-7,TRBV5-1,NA,CASSVSGTQSSYEQYF,TGCGCCAGCAGCGTATCCGGGACTCAAAGCTCCTACGAGCAGTACTTC
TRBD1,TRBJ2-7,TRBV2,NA,CASRATTGTGLYEQYF,TGTGCCAGCAGGGCCACGACTGGGACAGGTCTTTACGAGCAGTACTTC
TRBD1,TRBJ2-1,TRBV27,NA,CASSREISGGVYNEQFF,TGTGCCAGCAGTAGGGAGATTTCAGGGGGCGTCTACAATGAGCAGTTCTTC
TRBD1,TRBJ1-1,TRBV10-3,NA,CAISDGTDSNTEAFF,TGTGCCATCAGTGACGGGACAGATTCGAACACTGAAGCTTTCTTT
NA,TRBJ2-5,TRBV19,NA,CASSIGSGSYQETQYF,TGTGCCAGTAGTATCGGGAGCGGGTCGTACCAAGAGACCCAGTACTTC
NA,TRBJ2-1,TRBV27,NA,CASSTPSGVYNEQFF,TGTGCCAGCAGTACCCCGAGCGGAGTTTACAATGAGCAGTTCTTC
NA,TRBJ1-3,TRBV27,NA,CASSSNAGNTIYF,TGTGCCAGCAGCAGCAATGCAGGAAACACCATATATTTT
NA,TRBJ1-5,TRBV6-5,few,CASSYDSNQPQHF,TGTGCCAGCAGTTACGATAGCAATCAGCCCCAGCATTTT
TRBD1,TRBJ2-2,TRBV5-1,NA,CASSIGTGGANTGELFF,TGCGCCAGCAGCATAGGGACAGGGGGCGCGAACACCGGGGAGCTGTTTTTT
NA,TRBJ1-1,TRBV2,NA,CASSAQGNTEAFF,TGTGCCAGCAGTGCACAGGGGAACACTGAAGCTTTCTTT
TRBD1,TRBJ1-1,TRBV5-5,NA,CASSFQQGAKAFF,TGTGCCAGCAGCTTTCAACAGGGGGCTAAAGCTTTCTTT
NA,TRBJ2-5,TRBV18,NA,CASSPSWETQYF,TGTGCCAGCTCACCTAGCTGGGAGACCCAGTACTTC
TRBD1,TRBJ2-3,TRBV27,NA,CASSLGQGRSTDTQYF,TGTGCCAGCAGTCTGGGACAGGGCCGAAGCACAGATACGCAGTATTTT
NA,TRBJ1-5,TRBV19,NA,CASSTRFGANQPQHF,TGTGCCAGTAGTACCCGTTTCGGGGCGAATCAGCCCCAGCATTTT
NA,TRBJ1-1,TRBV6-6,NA,CASSYFSGGTVTEAFF,TGTGCCAGCAGTTACTTTTCTGGCGGAACAGTCACTGAAGCTTTCTTT
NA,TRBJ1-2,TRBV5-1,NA,CASSYQGDNYGYTF,TGCGCCAGCAGCTACCAAGGGGATAACTATGGCTACACCTTC
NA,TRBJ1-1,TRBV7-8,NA,CASSLGEGTEAFF,TGTGCCAGCAGCTTAGGGGAGGGCACTGAAGCTTTCTTT
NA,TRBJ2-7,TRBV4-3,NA,CASSQDDRDSVYEQYF,TGCGCCAGCAGCCAAGATGATCGGGACTCGGTGTACGAGCAGTACTTC
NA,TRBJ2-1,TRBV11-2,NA,CASSLIVGEQFF,TGTGCCAGCAGCTTAATCGTGGGAGAGCAGTTCTTC
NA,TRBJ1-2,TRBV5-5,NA,CASSLVSDGYTF,TGTGCCAGCAGCTTGGTATCGGATGGCTACACCTTC
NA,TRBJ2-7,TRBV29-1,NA,CSAQEGNEQYF,TGCAGCGCGCAGGAGGGAAACGAGCAGTACTTC
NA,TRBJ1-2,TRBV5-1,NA,CASSRGTPDGYTF,TGCGCCAGCAGCCGTGGGACACCAGATGGCTACACCTTC
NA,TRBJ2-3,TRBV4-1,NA,CASSRGRGRTDTQYF,TGCGCCAGCAGCCGGGGACGGGGCCGCACAGATACGCAGTATTTT
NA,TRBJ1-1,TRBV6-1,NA,CASSRGQLTEAFF,TGTGCCAGCAGTAGGGGCCAACTGACTGAAGCTTTCTTT
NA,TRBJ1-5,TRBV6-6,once,CASSYRQEPQHF,TGTGCCAGCAGTTACAGACAGGAGCCCCAGCATTTT
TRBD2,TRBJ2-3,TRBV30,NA,CAWSTGLGADTQYF,TGTGCCTGGAGCACGGGACTAGGAGCAGATACGCAGTATTTT
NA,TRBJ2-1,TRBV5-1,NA,CASSHEERSKQFF,TGCGCCAGCAGCCACGAGGAGCGAAGTAAGCAGTTCTTC